This T cell receptor beta chain was observed in a study of CD8 T cells in Susac syndrome. Study-level results: Clonal expansion was absent from the CD4+ T cell repertoires in Susac syndrome.

To note about this clonotype: Antigen: not known.

The sequenced target, TCR beta, came from blood CD8+ and CD4+ T cells. Random hexamers were used to reverse transcribe an amount of roughly 0.5 to 1 ug RNA. TCRdb re-derived calls from the immunoSEQ multiplex PCR reads in MiXCR, one entry per CDR3 protein. The sample has about 180,000 distinct CDR3 sequences; under 95% are singletons. The V gene's germline CDR1 is SEHNR and CDR2 FQNEAQ (reference sequence). The CDR3 totals 13 residues. The V and J ends lost 2 bases and 8 bases respectively, with 10 bases between them. The sample consisted of CD4+ T cells from PBMCs. The chain combines TRBV7-9 with TRBJ2-1; the D is unclear. This sequence was found in a human donor with Susac syndrome. CDR3 amino acids: CASSLQSSHEQFF. CDR3 DNA sequence: TGTGCCAGCAGCTTACAGAGTAGCCATGAGCAGTTCTTC.